This TCR beta chain emerged from a study of tumor-infiltrating lymphocytes in primary liver carcinoma. General study findings and limits: Overlap in tumor-adjacent and tumor-blood pairs fell below that of tumor region pairs.

The input was approximately 500 ng total RNA; TCR beta cDNA was made from it with a constant-region primer. Libraries covering TCR beta were generated through three nested multiplex PCR rounds (using a slightly modified ARM-PCR). Forward primers for TRBV1-TRBV30 and a C-beta reverse primer served the first two PCR rounds, at about 9 cycles each. TCRdb fed the multiplex PCR reads into MiXCR, producing one record per CDR3 protein. The sample shows roughly 120,000 distinct CDR3 sequences, less than 80% of them seen only once. Joint extraction of RNA and DNA used 20-30 mg of bulk tissue that was unsorted. A word on this clonotype: Its antigen is as yet unknown. This may be a read error: a much more frequent sequence differs by one nucleotide.

Germline CDR1 and CDR2: MGHRA and YSYEKL. This CDR3 is 17 amino acids long. This rearrangement joins TRBV4-1 to TRBJ2-7; TRBD1 matches 10 bases. Sequencing was done on a sample of liver tumor tissue from sampling region 1. Subset denoted: tumor region T1, superior pole. This TCR derives from a woman aged 55-69 years with primary liver carcinoma and hepatitis B virus infection. DNA of the CDR3: TGCGTCAGCAGCAAAAGGGGGGAGGGACAGGGGTCCAACGAGCAGTACTTC. This sequence encodes CVSSKRGEGQGSNEQYF.